These T cell receptor beta chains were read from a single sample in a study of blood T cells in healthy people across ages. One entry per CDR3 protein results from TCRdb running MiXCR on the 5' RACE reads. The data contain about 780,000 distinct CDR3 sequences, about 46% of them seen just once; the ten biggest clones take up 15% to 20%. Material: blood. These receptors were obtained from an older man in good health. CDR3s include the opening cysteine and the closing phenylalanine or tryptophan.

>15|TRBJ2-1|TRBV6-2/TRBV6-3
CASSRLGQENNGQFF
>16|TRBJ2-1|TRBV9
CASSVAGEITYNEQFF
>16|TRBJ2-1|TRBV11-2
CASSSRLEVSYNEQFF
>16|NA|TRBV7-6
CASSSWRESSYNEQYF
>15|TRBJ2-2|TRBV30
CAWSPRTGNTGELFF
>16|TRBJ2-3|TRBV28
CASSPALGGSTDTQYF
>13|TRBJ2-5|TRBV29-1
CSVDSGQGETQYF
>11|TRBJ2-1|TRBV6-5
CARKYTYEQFF
>14|TRBJ1-2|TRBV4-3
CASSHEMFNYGYTF
>17|TRBJ2-1|TRBV5-5
CASSWRVSSGSYNEQFF
>14|TRBJ1-6|TRBV25-1
CATQGARYNSPLHF
>16|TRBJ2-1|TRBV24-1
CATSDSSSGRKNEQFF
>15|TRBJ2-1|TRBV6-2/TRBV6-3
CASSYSGSYYNEQFF
>13|TRBJ2-5|TRBV7-2
CASSGDGEETQYF
>14|NA|TRBV14
CASGKGLAQETQYF
>14|TRBJ2-1|TRBV28
CASSIYGTYNEQFF
>15|TRBJ2-1|TRBV5-1
CASSLTSGNNNEQFF
>16|TRBJ1-5|TRBV27
CASSLLWTGESQPQHF
>13|TRBJ1-1|TRBV12-3/TRBV12-4
CASSFTGASEAFF
>17|TRBJ1-3|TRBV29-1
CSVGDKRQGVPGNTIYF
>19|NA|TRBV7-2
CASSSTPIGRSGRANEQYF
>18|TRBJ2-1|TRBV13
CASSPRGGGTGLYNEQFF
>12|TRBJ2-2|TRBV20-1
CSARGNTGELFF
>15|TRBJ2-7|TRBV10-3
CAISEGARNNYEQYF
>16|TRBJ2-1|TRBV20-1
CSARDRRLAGGSEQFF
>13|TRBJ2-3|TRBV4-3
CASSSQTADTQYF
>18|TRBJ2-3|TRBV10-3
CAISGTEASGSVQDTQYF
>16|TRBJ2-1|TRBV9
CASSKTPGQAYNEQFF
>12|TRBJ2-1|TRBV20-1
CSVTPRFNEQFF
>10|TRBJ2-1|TRBV9
CASSVNEQFF
>11|TRBJ1-2|TRBV28
CASSYRRGYTF
>12|TRBJ1-1|TRBV20-1
CSARGGGTEAFF
>16|TRBJ2-4|TRBV5-1
CASSLGQTLGVNIQYF
>14|TRBJ2-1|TRBV3-1
CASSHPGHRNEQFF
>17|TRBJ1-2|TRBV25-1
CASSEPLTAFLNYGYTF
>14|TRBJ1-2|TRBV15
CATSRGGGNYGYTF
>14|TRBJ2-1|TRBV12-3/TRBV12-4
CASSLGRGINEQFF
>15|TRBJ1-4|TRBV29-1
CSATTIGGSNEKLFF
>15|TRBJ2-7|TRBV2
CASSGRDLGSYEQYF
>15|TRBJ2-1|TRBV6-5
CASSPAYGQGDEQFF
>15|TRBJ2-1|TRBV12-5
CASAHRDSPYNEQFF
>12|TRBJ1-1|TRBV24-1
CATRGQNTEAFF
>15|TRBJ2-1|TRBV6-5
CASKPGLATLNEQFF
>14|TRBJ1-4|TRBV3-1
CASSQDYSNEKLFF
>17|TRBJ2-5|TRBV5-6
CASSLVSVGVGGETQYF
>16|TRBJ2-7|TRBV27
CASSLQTGVSPNEQYF
>13|TRBJ2-1|TRBV11-2
CASLPGGGETQFF
>15|TRBJ2-3|TRBV20-1
CSASRPGQSTDTQYF
>16|TRBJ2-5|TRBV2
CASSDIGQGVGETQYF
>13|TRBJ1-6|TRBV18
CASSPAVDSPLHF
>11|TRBJ2-3|TRBV6-1
CAEGLGDTQYF
>18|TRBJ2-3|TRBV5-1
CASSWAGLAGEYGDTQYF
>12|TRBJ2-5|TRBV29-1
CSPAGGRETQYF
>16|TRBJ2-1|TRBV27
CASSLFGGNSYNEQFF
>14|TRBJ2-5|TRBV28
CASSPPLRSGTQYF
>15|TRBJ1-4|TRBV3-1
CASSQRTGGIEKLFF